The 5 T cell receptor beta chains below were found in one sample sequenced in a study of CXCR3-negative and CXCR3-positive naive CD8 T cells. Preparation of TRB cDNA libraries relied on 5' RACE carrying UMI labels. TCRdb re-called the 5' RACE reads, yielding one record per CDR3 amino acid sequence without DNA. The repertoire shows some 99,000 distinct CDR3 sequences; the top ten hold about 1%. Study observations and caveats: More hydrophobic TRB CDR3s occurred in CXCR3-positive than in CXCR3-negative naive cells.

No antigen has been identified for these receptors. The sequenced sample consisted of naive CXCR3+ CD8+ T cells from blood. Regarding subset: CD45RO-CCR7+CD27+CD95- naive CD8+ T cells expressing CXCR3 (TNR3+). The receptors were gathered from a human donor in good health. Some clones in this sample may be carry-over from other donors' samples.

The CDR3 region is CASSFQGGITEAFF. This chain uses TRBV7-9 with TRBJ1-1; the TCRdb D gene call, TRBD1, has no DNA to confirm it. Germline V gene lookup returns CDR1 SEHNR and CDR2 FQNEAQ (reference sequence). This CDR3 spans 14 amino acids.

This chain joins TRBV11-2 and TRBJ1-2. CDR1 and CDR2 (germline): SGHAT, FQNNGV. The length of the CDR3 is 15 residues. CDR3 in amino acids: CASSLAESANYGYTF.

The V call is TRBV7-3, the J call TRBJ1-2; TCRdb picks TRBD1, but there is no DNA to check that call. CDR1 and CDR2 (germline): SGHTA, FQGTGA. The CDR3 is 13 amino acids. This CDR3 is CASSLTDGGGYTF.

V is TRBV7-6 and J is TRBJ2-1; TCRdb proposes TRBD1, but this gene call is untestable without DNA. This CDR3 has 14 amino acids. CDR1 is SGHVS, CDR2 FNYEAQ, per germline. The CDR3 protein is CASTLAGGVGEQFF. The variable domain in full, with the rest retrieved from reference TRBV7-6 and TRBJ2-1, is GAGVSQSPRYKVTKRGQDVALRCDPISGHVSLYWYRQALGQGPEFLTYFNYEAQQDKSGLPNDRFSAERPEGSISTLTIQRTEQRDSAMYRCASTLAGGVGEQFFGPGTRLTVL.

J is TRBJ2-1 and V is TRBV5-1. This CDR3 is built from 12 residues. CDR1 and CDR2 from the germline V gene are SGHRS and YFSETQ. CDR3 residues: CASSFSYDEQFF.